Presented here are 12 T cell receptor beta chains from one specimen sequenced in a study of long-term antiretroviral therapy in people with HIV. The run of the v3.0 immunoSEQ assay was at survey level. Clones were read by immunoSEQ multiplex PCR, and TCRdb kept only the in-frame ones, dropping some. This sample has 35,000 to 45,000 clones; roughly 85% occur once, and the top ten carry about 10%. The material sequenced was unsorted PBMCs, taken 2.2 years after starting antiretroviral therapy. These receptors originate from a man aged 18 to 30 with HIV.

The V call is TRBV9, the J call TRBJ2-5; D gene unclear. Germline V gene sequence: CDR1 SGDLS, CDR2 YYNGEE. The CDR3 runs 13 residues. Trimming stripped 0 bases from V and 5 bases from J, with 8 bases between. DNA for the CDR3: TGTGCCAGCAGCGTAGGAGAAGACGAGACCCAGTACTTC. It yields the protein CASSVGEDETQYF.

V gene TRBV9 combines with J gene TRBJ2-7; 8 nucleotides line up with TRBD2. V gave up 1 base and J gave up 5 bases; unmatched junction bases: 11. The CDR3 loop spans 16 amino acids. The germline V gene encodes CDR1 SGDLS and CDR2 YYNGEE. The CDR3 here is CASSVFDGGALNEQYF. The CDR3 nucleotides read TGTGCCAGCAGCGTATTTGACGGGGGGGCTTTGAACGAGCAGTACTTC.

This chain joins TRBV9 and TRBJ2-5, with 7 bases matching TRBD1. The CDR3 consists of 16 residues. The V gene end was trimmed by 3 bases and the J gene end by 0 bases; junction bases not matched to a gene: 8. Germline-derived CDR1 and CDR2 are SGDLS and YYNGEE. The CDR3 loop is CASSENRGLHQETQYF. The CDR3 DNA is TGTGCCAGCAGCGAGAATAGGGGGCTCCACCAAGAGACCCAGTACTTC.

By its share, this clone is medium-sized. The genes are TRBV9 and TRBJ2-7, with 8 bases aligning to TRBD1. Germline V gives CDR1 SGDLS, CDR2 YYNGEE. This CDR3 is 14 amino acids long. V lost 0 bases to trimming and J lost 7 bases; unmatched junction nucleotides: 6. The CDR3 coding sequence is TGTGCCAGCAGCGTAGAGACAGGGGCGGGTGAGCAGTACTTC. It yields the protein CASSVETGAGEQYF.

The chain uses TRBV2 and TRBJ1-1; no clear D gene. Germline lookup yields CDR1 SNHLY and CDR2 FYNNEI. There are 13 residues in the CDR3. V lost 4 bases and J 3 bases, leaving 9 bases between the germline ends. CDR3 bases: TGTGCCAGCAGTGCTCTGGCAGACACTGAAGCTTTCTTT. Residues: CASSALADTEAFF.

The CDR3 region has the DNA TGTGCCAGCAGCTTGGGGGACAACCTTTACAATGAGCAGTTCTTC. Amino acids: CASSLGDNLYNEQFF. This chain joins TRBV5-4 and TRBJ2-1; D perhaps matches TRBD1 (6 bases). Germline loops: CDR1 SGHNT, CDR2 YYREEE (reference sequence). The CDR3 length is 15 residues. V was trimmed by 0 bases and J by 4 bases, leaving 11 bases between them.

CDR3 nucleotide sequence: TGTGCCAGCAGCCCCCGCAGGGTTGGGGGGGAGCAGTTCTTC. The encoded protein is CASSPRRVGGEQFF. The J gene is TRBJ2-1, the V gene TRBV7-8, with D perhaps TRBD2 (6 bases). Germline V CDR1 and CDR2: SGHVS, FQNEAQ. The CDR3 has 14 residues. V lost 5 bases, J lost 10 bases, and 18 bases lay in between.

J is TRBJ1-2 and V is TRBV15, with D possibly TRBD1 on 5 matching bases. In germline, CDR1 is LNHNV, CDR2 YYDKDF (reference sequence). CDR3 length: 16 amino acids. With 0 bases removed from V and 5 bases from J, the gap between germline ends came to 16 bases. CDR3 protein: CATSRDAVTARYGYTF. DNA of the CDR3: TGTGCCACCAGCAGAGATGCCGTGACAGCAAGATATGGCTACACCTTC.

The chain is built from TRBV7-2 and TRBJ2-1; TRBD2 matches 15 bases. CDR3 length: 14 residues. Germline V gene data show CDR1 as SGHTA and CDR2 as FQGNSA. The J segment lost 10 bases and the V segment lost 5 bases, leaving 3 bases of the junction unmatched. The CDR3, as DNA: TGTGCCAGCAGCCCGGGACTAGCGGGAGGAGAGCAGTTCTTC. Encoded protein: CASSPGLAGGEQFF.

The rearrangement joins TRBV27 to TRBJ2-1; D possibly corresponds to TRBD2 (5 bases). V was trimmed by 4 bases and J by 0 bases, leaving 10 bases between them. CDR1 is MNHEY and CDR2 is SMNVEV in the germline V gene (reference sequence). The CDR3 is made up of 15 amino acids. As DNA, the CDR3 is TGTGCCAGCAGTTCTTGGGAGAGCTCCTACAATGAGCAGTTCTTC. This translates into CASSSWESSYNEQFF.

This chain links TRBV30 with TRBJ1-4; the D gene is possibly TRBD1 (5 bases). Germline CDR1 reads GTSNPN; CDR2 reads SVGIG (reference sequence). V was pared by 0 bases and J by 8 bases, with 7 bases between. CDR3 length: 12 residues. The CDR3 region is CAWSVWGEKLFF. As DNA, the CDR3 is TGTGCCTGGAGTGTCTGGGGGGAAAAACTGTTTTTT.

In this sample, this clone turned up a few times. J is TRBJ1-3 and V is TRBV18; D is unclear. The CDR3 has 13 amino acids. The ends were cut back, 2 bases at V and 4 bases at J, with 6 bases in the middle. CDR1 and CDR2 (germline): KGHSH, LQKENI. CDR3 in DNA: TGTGCCAGCTCACCAACTGAAGGAAACACCATATATTTT. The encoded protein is CASSPTEGNTIYF.